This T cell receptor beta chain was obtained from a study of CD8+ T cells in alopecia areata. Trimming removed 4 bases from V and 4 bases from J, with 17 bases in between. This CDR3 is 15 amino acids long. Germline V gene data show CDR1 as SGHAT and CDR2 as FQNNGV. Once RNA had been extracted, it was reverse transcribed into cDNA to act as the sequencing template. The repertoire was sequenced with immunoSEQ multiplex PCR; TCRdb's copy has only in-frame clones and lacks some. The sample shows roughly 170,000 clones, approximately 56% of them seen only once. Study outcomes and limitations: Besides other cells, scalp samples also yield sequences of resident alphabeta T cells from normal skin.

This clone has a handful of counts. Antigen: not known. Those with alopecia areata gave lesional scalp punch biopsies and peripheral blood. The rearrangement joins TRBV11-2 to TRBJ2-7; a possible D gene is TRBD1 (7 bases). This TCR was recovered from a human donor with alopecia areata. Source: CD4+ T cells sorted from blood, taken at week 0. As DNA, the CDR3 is TGTGCCAGCAGCTCCTCCGCAGGGGGGTTTTACGAGCAGTACTTC. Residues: CASSSSAGGFYEQYF.